This T cell receptor beta chain is drawn from a study of memory CD4+ T cells and cytomegalovirus serostatus. Study-level background: This sample comes from healthy Belgian adults, under 10 CMV seropositive, some 22 seronegative.

Single viable CD3+CD4+CD8-CD45RO+ cells were sorted as the memory CD4+ T cells. As originally analysed: After removing out-of-frame reads, 2,204,828 distinct TCRbeta sequences remained. Profiling relied on immunoSEQ multiplex PCR, and the TCRdb table lists in-frame clones only, not all of them. The V and J calls and the clone size are those of that table, but D and trimming were determined from the DNA. The sample carries about 41,000 clones, 70% to 80% recorded once. Sequencing used memory CD4+ T cells from blood. This sequence originates from an adult in good health and CMV-seronegative.

The CDR3 DNA reads TGTGCCAGTAGTCCCAATGGGGGGAAAGAGACCCAGTACTTC. This sequence encodes CASSPNGGKETQYF. This chain links TRBV19 with TRBJ2-5, with a tentative D call TRBD2 (6 bases). CDR3 length equals 14 residues. The germline gives CDR1 LNHDA, CDR2 SQIVND (reference sequence). The V and J ends lost 5 bases and 3 bases respectively, with 13 bases between them.